This TCR beta chain was documented in a study of cytomegalovirus exposure and HLA in healthy donors. This CDR3 spans 15 amino acids. The V gene's germline CDR1 is SGHTA and CDR2 FQGNSA. V lost 4 bases and J lost 8; bases outside the gene matches: 7. Study-wide findings and caveats: DRB1 showed the most TCR associations and HLA-C the fewest in a later analysis, as rates varied by HLA locus. Cytomegalovirus status was reportedly diagnosed by the classifier with high specificity and sensitivity. In a later analysis, at a false discovery rate of 0.05, 16,951 TCR beta sequences were associated with HLA alleles. Several V segments, TRBV6-2 and TRBV6-3 among them, could not be told apart and were dropped.

Remarks on this clone: Its matching antigen is unknown.

This PCR relied on a set of 60 Vbeta primers and 13 Jbeta primers. The data were produced by immunoSEQ multiplex PCR, yet TCRdb's version contains in-frame clones alone and is incomplete. The sample carries fewer than 150,000 clones, about 72% recorded once. This TCR came from a man over 45 in good health and CMV-seropositive. The sample was PBMCs. V and J are TRBV7-2 and TRBJ2-1; 11 bases are shared with TRBD2. The CDR3 DNA reads as TGTGCCAGCAGCTCGGGACTAGCGGTAAGCCATGAGCAGTTCTTC. Amino acids: CASSSGLAVSHEQFF.